The 12 T cell receptor beta chains presented below share a single source sample, sequenced in a study of cytomegalovirus exposure and HLA in healthy donors. It was with 60 Vbeta and 13 Jbeta primers that the PCR ran. The protocol was immunoSEQ multiplex PCR, while the TCRdb copy is restricted to in-frame clones and leaves out a portion. Listed are roughly 27,000 clones; 0.71% falls within the top ten. The material sequenced was PBMCs. The receptors derive from a man aged 25-45 years in good health and CMV-seronegative.

The rearrangement links TRBV7-9 to TRBJ2-2; D is ambiguous. The CDR3 has 18 amino acids. In germline, CDR1 is SEHNR, CDR2 FQNEAQ (reference sequence). V lost 8 bases, J lost 4 bases, and 26 bases lay in between. CDR3 coding DNA: TGTGCCAGCCCCCCCAAGGCTCTCCTTGCCAGGTCCACCGGGGAGCTGTTTTTT. It yields the protein CASPPKALLARSTGELFF.

V usage is TRBV11-2 and J usage is TRBJ2-5; 9 bases are shared with TRBD2. The CDR3 totals 16 residues. The V segment lost 3 bases and the J segment 2 bases; nucleotides outside the gene matches: 7. Germline V gene data show CDR1 as SGHAT and CDR2 as FQNNGV. Written as DNA, the CDR3 is TGTGCCAGCAGCTTTTGGGGTAGCGGGGGTCAAGAGACCCAGTACTTC. Protein sequence: CASSFWGSGGQETQYF.

The chain carries TRBV14 and TRBJ2-1; 7 bases are a match to TRBD1. The V gene's germline CDR1 is SGHDN and CDR2 FVKESK. This CDR3 region has 15 residues. V lost 3 bases to trimming and J lost 3 bases; unmatched junction nucleotides: 5. CDR3 DNA: TGTGCCAGCAGCCACCTCCGGGACAGCTACAATGAGCAGTTCTTC. As protein: CASSHLRDSYNEQFF.

The gene calls are TRBV7-6 and TRBJ2-3, with no clear D. Germline loops: CDR1 SGHVS, CDR2 FNYEAQ. Trimming cost V 4 bases and J 3 bases, with 14 bases left between them. This CDR3 spans 15 amino acids. The CDR3 loop reads CASSSRYATTDTQYF. The CDR3 region has the DNA TGTGCCAGCAGCTCCAGGTATGCGACGACAGATACGCAGTATTTT.

This chain uses TRBV29-1 with TRBJ1-1; D possibly corresponds to TRBD1 (5 bases). The CDR3 contains 12 residues. V lost 5 bases and J 0 bases, leaving 7 bases between the germline ends. The germline V gene has CDR1 SQVTM and CDR2 ANQGSEA. CDR3 bases: TGCAGCGTTCGACAGCTGAACACTGAAGCTTTCTTT. The encoded protein is CSVRQLNTEAFF.

With respect to this clone: An end of the junction differs from the germline gene, which may be a read error. The chain joins TRBV7-7 to TRBJ2-1; D is perhaps TRBD2 (5 bases). CDR3 length equals 15 residues. Per germline, CDR1 SSHAT and CDR2 FNYEAQ (reference sequence). The CDR3 spells CASSPEGRGYNEQFF. The CDR3 region has the DNA TGTGCTAGCAGCCCCGAGGGTCGGGGCTACAATGAGCAGTTCTTC. The entire variable domain, with the rest obtained from reference TRBV7-7 and TRBJ2-1, is as follows: GAGVSQSPRYKVTKRGQDVTLRCDPISSHATLYWYQQALGQGPEFLTYFNYEAQPDKSGLPSDRFSAERPEGSISTLTIQRTEQRDSAMYRCASSPEGRGYNEQFFGPGTRLTVL.

This chain uses TRBV28 with TRBJ2-4, with 7 positions matching TRBD2. CDR3 length: 18 amino acids. V gave up 3 bases and J gave up 0 bases; unmatched junction bases: 11. Germline V lookup: CDR1 MDHEN, CDR2 SYDVKM. This chain's CDR3 is CASSFVRFAGVAKNIQYF. The CDR3 DNA is TGTGCCAGCAGTTTTGTCCGTTTCGCGGGAGTAGCCAAAAACATTCAGTACTTC.

A note on this clone: The junction and the germline gene differ at one end; a read error may be behind it. The chain links TRBV2 to TRBJ2-1; D is unresolved. The V gene's germline CDR1 is SNHLY and CDR2 FYNNEI. This CDR3 contains 12 residues. The CDR3 loop reads CASSELSSHTLF. The CDR3 DNA reads TGTGCCAGCAGTGAATTATCTTCTCATACACTCTTC.

The chain recombines TRBV6-1 with TRBJ1-1; 8 bases agree with TRBD1. This CDR3 is 15 amino acids long. Germline V gene lookup returns CDR1 MNHNS and CDR2 SASEGT. The V and J ends lost 6 bases and 3 bases, in that order; junction bases with no gene match: 9. The CDR3 protein is CASSQGAWRHTEAFF. CDR3 bases: TGTGCCAGCAGCCAGGGGGCCTGGAGACACACTGAAGCTTTCTTT.

The chain links TRBV6-1 to TRBJ2-5, with D unclear. Germline V gene lookup returns CDR1 MNHNS and CDR2 SASEGT. The CDR3 totals 10 residues. Trimming took off 6 bases at V and 5 bases at J, with 4 bases between the two ends. The CDR3 loop is CASRRETQYF. The CDR3 nucleotides are TGTGCCAGCAGGCGGGAGACCCAGTACTTC.

The chain recombines TRBV19 with TRBJ1-3; 7 nucleotides align to TRBD1. The CDR3 runs to 17 residues. The germline V gene has CDR1 LNHDA and CDR2 SQIVND (reference sequence). With V trimmed by 6 bases and J by 0 bases, 11 bases remained unmatched. CDR3 sequence (DNA): TGTGCCAGTAGAACCACAGGGGCCCTTCTCTCTGGAAACACCATATATTTT. Protein: CASRTTGALLSGNTIYF. Looking up the rest from reference TRBV19 and TRBJ1-3 gives the full variable domain: DGGITQSPKYLFRKEGQNVTLSCEQNLNHDAMYWYRQDPGQGLRLIYYSQIVNDFQKGDIAEGYSVSREKKESFPLTVTSAQKNPTAFYLCASRTTGALLSGNTIYFGEGSWLTVV.

V gene TRBV18 combines with J gene TRBJ2-5; 8 bases line up with TRBD1. The J call is in doubt because the DNA end fits TRBJ2-7 better. CDR3 size: 13 residues. Germline V CDR1 and CDR2: KGHSH, LQKENI. The CDR3 sequence is CASSPTGGYEQYF. Written as DNA, the CDR3 is TGTGCCAGCTCGCCAACAGGGGGCTACGAGCAGTACTTC.